This is a list of T cell receptor beta chains from one sample in a study of cytomegalovirus exposure and HLA in healthy donors. Sequencing was performed with immunoSEQ multiplex PCR; in TCRdb, only in-frame clones are kept and a portion is missing. This sample's table has about 79,000 clones. The sequenced sample consisted of PBMCs. Receptors were obtained from a man aged 30 to 45 in good health and CMV-seronegative. Both conserved end residues are part of each CDR3. Fields, in order: J gene, D gene, V gene, clone size, CDR3 protein, CDR3 DNA. A D gene is named only where the DNA matches it firmly. Size is omitted from some rows. Given values are once, few, many or a class for expanded clones.

TRBJ2-7 | TRBD1 | TRBV13 | . | CASSLAQGAQQYF | TGTGCCAGCAGCTTAGCCCAGGGGGCGCAGCAGTACTTC
TRBJ2-6 | TRBD1 | TRBV5-1 | . | CASSWGTGGFGANVLTF | TGCGCCAGCAGCTGGGGGACAGGGGGTTTTGGGGCCAACGTCCTGACTTTC
TRBJ2-7 | . | TRBV7-9 | . | CASSLAGRGFQGEQYF | TGTGCCAGCAGCTTAGCGGGCAGAGGTTTCCAGGGCGAGCAGTACTTC
TRBJ2-5 | . | TRBV4-1 | . | CASSPRVAETQYF | TGCGCCAGCAGCCCTCGGGTAGCGGAGACCCAGTACTTC
TRBJ1-2 | . | TRBV6-5 | . | CASGGANYGYTF | TGTGCCAGCGGGGGGGCTAACTATGGCTACACCTTC
TRBJ2-7 | TRBD2 | TRBV6-6 | . | CASSYSGGGFYEQYF | TGTGCCAGCAGTTACTCGGGCGGGGGTTTCTACGAGCAGTACTTC
TRBJ1-1 | . | TRBV10-3 | . | CAISEYYTEAFF | TGTGCCATCAGTGAGTACTACACTGAAGCTTTCTTT
TRBJ1-1 | . | TRBV20-1 | . | CSASTGSEAFF | TGCAGTGCTTCAACAGGGAGTGAAGCTTTCTTT
TRBJ2-1 | . | TRBV4-1 | . | CASSPRVLGNEQFF | TGCGCCAGCAGCCCACGGGTCCTCGGGAATGAGCAGTTCTTC
TRBJ1-2 | TRBD1 | TRBV7-9 | . | CASSLDRTGQGYTF | TGTGCCAGCAGCTTAGATCGGACAGGGCAAGGCTACACCTTC
TRBJ2-1 | TRBD2 | TRBV7-9 | medium-sized | CASSPTGHPGLAGVQFF | TGTGCCAGCAGCCCGACAGGCCATCCGGGACTAGCGGGAGTGCAGTTCTTC
TRBJ2-7 | TRBD2 | TRBV2 | . | CASTTSGLYEQYF | TGTGCCAGCACTACTAGCGGGTTGTACGAGCAGTACTTC
TRBJ1-1 | . | TRBV4-1 | . | CASSQGGAGLRWTEAFF | TGCGCCAGCAGCCAAGGAGGGGCAGGACTAAGGTGGACTGAAGCTTTCTTT
TRBJ1-2 | . | TRBV19 | . | CASSRRAVNYGYTF | TGTGCCAGTAGTAGGAGAGCAGTTAACTATGGCTACACCTTC
TRBJ2-7 | TRBD1 | TRBV7-2 | . | CASSRRQGFSYEQYF | TGTGCCAGCAGCAGGCGACAGGGATTCTCCTACGAGCAGTACTTC
TRBJ2-1 | TRBD2 | TRBV29-1 | . | CSVGGTSIRAYNEQFF | TGCAGCGTCGGGGGGACTAGCATCAGGGCTTACAATGAGCAGTTCTTC
TRBJ1-1 | . | TRBV10-3 | . | CAISQTGNTEAFF | TGTGCCATCAGTCAAACAGGGAACACTGAAGCTTTCTTT
TRBJ2-5 | TRBD1 | TRBV27 | . | CASSPPRTGGVETQYF | TGTGCCAGCAGTCCGCCGCGGACAGGGGGCGTCGAGACCCAGTACTTC